This T cell receptor beta chain derives from a study of graft-versus-host responses after intestinal transplantation. Turning to this clone: The antigen is not known.

Generated by immunoSEQ multiplex PCR, the TCRdb table keeps only in-frame clones and is missing some. The repertoire holds 90,000 to 150,000 clones, with around 96% as singletons. Germline V gives CDR1 LNHDA, CDR2 SQIVND (reference sequence). The CDR3 is 15 residues long. Trimming removed 5 bases from V and 1 base from J, with 12 bases in between. The V and J genes are TRBV19 and TRBJ2-1; weak D call: TRBD1 (6 bases). This clonotype was obtained from a human donor who received an intestinal transplant. The sequenced sample was unstimulated CD8+ T cells sorted from spleen or lymph node cells, obtained before intestinal transplant. CDR3 sequence (DNA): TGTGCCAGTAGTCCAGGGGAGTGGTCCTACAATGAGCAGTTCTTC. Amino acid sequence: CASSPGEWSYNEQFF.